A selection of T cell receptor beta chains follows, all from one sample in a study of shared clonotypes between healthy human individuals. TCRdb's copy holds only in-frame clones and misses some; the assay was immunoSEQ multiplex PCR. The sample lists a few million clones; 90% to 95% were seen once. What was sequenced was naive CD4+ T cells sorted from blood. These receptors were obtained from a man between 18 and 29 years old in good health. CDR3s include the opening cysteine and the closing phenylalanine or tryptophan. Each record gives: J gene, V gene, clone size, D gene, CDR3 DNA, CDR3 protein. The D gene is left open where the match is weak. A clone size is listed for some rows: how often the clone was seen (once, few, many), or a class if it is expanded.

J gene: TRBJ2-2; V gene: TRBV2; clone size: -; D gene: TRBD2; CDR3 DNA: TGTGCCAGCTTGAGGGGACTAGGGGAGAGCGGGGAGCTGTTTTTT; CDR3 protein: CASLRGLGESGELFF
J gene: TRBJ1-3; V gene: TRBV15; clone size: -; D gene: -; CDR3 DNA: TGTGCCACCAGCAGAGATTCCACAGCTGGAAACACCATATATTTT; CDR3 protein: CATSRDSTAGNTIYF
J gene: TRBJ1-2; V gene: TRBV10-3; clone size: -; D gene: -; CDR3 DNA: TGTGCCATCAGTGAGTCGAATAAGGCACGGAACTATGGCTACACCTTC; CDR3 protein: CAISESNKARNYGYTF
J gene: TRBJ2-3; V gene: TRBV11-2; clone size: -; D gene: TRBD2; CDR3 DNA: TGTGCCAGCAGCCCCACTTCCGGGGGGGCGGGCACAGATACGCAGTATTTT; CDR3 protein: CASSPTSGGAGTDTQYF
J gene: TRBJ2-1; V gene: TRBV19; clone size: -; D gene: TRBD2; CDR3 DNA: TGTGCCAGTAGTCCCGGGACTAGCACCCTACTTGAGCAGTTCTTC; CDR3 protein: CASSPGTSTLLEQFF
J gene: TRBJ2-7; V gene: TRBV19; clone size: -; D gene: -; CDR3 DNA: TGTGCCAGTAGTACCTACCACTACGAGCAGTACTTC; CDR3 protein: CASSTYHYEQYF
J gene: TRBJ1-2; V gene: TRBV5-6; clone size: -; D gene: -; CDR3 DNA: TGTGCCAGCAGCCGACAGGCGACTTATGGCTACACCTTC; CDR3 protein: CASSRQATYGYTF
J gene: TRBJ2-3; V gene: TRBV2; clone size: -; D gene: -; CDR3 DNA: TGTGCCAGCCGCGGGGTCTTCACAGATACGCAGTATTTT; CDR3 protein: CASRGVFTDTQYF
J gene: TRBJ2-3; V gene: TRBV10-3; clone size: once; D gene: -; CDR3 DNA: TGTGCCATCAGTGATGGCGCCACAGATACGCAGTATTTT; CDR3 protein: CAISDGATDTQYF
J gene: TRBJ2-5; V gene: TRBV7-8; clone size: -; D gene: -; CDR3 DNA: TGTGCCAGCAGCCTTCAGGCACAGCGAGAGACCCAGTACTTC; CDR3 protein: CASSLQAQRETQYF
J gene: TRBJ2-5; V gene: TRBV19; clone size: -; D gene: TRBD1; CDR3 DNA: TGTGCCAGTAGGCCCGACAGGGGCCAAGAGACCCAGTACTTC; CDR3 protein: CASRPDRGQETQYF
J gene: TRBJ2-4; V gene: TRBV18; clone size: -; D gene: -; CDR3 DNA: TGTGCCAGCTCACCACCGGTATCTGACATTCAGTACTTC; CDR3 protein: CASSPPVSDIQYF
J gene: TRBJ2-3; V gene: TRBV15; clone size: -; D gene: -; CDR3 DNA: TGTGCCACCCGAGGTGCTAGGGGGACAGATACGCAGTATTTT; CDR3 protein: CATRGARGTDTQYF
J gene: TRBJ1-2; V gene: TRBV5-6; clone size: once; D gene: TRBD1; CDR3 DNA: TGTGCCAGCAGCCCGCCGGGACAGTATGGCTACACCTTC; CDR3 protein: CASSPPGQYGYTF
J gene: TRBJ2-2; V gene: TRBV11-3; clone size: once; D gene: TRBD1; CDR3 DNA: TGTGCCAGCAGCCAGGGACAGGGTGACACCGGGGAGCTGTTTTTT; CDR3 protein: CASSQGQGDTGELFF
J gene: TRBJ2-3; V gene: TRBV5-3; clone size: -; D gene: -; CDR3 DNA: TGTGCCAGAAGCGATCGCGGAGGACCAGATACGCAGTATTTT; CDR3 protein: CARSDRGGPDTQYF
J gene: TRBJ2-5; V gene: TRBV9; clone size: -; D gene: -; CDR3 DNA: TGTGCCAGCAGCGTAGGAGACCAAGAGACCCAGTACTTC; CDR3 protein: CASSVGDQETQYF
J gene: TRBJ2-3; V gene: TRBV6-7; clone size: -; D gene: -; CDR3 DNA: TGTGCCAGCAGTTTAAGGGGCAGGATGAACCACACAGATACGCAGTATTTT; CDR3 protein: CASSLRGRMNHTDTQYF
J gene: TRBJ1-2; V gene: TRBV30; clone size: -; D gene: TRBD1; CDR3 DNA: TGTGCCTGGATAATACCTGGGACAGGGCTTGGCTACACCTTC; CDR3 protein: CAWIIPGTGLGYTF
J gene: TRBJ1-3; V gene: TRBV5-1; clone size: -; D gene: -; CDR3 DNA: TGCGCCAGCAGCGTGGGAGGGTCTGGAAACACCATATATTTT; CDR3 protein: CASSVGGSGNTIYF
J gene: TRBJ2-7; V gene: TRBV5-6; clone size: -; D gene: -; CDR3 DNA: TGTGCCAGCAGCTTGGGTAGTCACTCCTACGAGCAGTACTTC; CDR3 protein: CASSLGSHSYEQYF
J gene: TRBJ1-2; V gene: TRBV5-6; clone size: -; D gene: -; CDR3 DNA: TGTGCCAGCAGCCTGCTCGGAGGGGCGGTAATCTATGGCTACACCTTC; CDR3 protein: CASSLLGGAVIYGYTF
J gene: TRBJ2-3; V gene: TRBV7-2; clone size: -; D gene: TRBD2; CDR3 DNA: TGTGCCAGCAGCTTTCTAGCGGGAGTTGCAGATACGCAGTATTTT; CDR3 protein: CASSFLAGVADTQYF
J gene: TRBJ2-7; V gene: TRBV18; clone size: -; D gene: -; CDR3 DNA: TGTGCCAGCTCACCAGCGCAAATTACCGAGCAGTACTTC; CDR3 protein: CASSPAQITEQYF
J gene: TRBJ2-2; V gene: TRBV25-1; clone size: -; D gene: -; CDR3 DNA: TGTGCCAGCAGTGGGGGCTGGGACGGTGGTCCCCACACCGGGGAGCTGTTTTTT; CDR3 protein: CASSGGWDGGPHTGELFF
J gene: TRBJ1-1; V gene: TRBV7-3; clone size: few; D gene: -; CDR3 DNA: TGTGCCAGCAGCCCCCAGGGAGCCACTGAAGCTTTCTTT; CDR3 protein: CASSPQGATEAFF
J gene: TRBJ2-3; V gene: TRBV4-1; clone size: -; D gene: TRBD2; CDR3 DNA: TGCGCCAGCAGCCACCTTGGACTAGCAGCGCAGTATTTT; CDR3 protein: CASSHLGLAAQYF